This T cell receptor beta chain is drawn from a study of T-cell reconstitution after alpha-beta-depleted transplantation in children. At least ten counts were recorded for this clonotype. Library preparation (for TCRbeta) was performed with unique molecular identifiers. TCRdb independently ran MiXCR on the PCR reads; one entry per CDR3 protein. The sample shows more than 15,000 distinct CDR3 sequences, about 7.7% of them seen only once. The sequenced sample was PBMCs, mostly from graft donor cells, obtained 60 days after TCRalphabeta/CD19-depleted stem cell transplant. The TCR sequence derives from a boy under three years old who had a stem cell transplant for Wiskott-Aldrich syndrome, so the T cells may come from the graft donor.

The CDR3 spells CASSFLRSRLPYTQYF. The CDR3, as DNA: TGTGCCAGCAGCTTTCTCCGCTCTCGTCTTCCCTATACGCAGTATTTT. This chain uses TRBV11-2 with TRBJ2-3; no clear D gene. Germline loops: CDR1 SGHAT, CDR2 FQNNGV. The length of the CDR3 is 16 residues. Trimming took off 3 bases at V and 7 bases at J, with 20 bases between the two ends. Full variable domain (rest looked up from reference TRBV11-2 and TRBJ2-3): EAGVAQSPRYKIIEKRQSVAFWCNPISGHATLYWYQQILGQGPKLLIQFQNNGVVDDSQLPKDRFSAERLKGVDSTLKIQPAKLEDSAVYLCASSFLRSRLPYTQYFGPGTRLTVL.